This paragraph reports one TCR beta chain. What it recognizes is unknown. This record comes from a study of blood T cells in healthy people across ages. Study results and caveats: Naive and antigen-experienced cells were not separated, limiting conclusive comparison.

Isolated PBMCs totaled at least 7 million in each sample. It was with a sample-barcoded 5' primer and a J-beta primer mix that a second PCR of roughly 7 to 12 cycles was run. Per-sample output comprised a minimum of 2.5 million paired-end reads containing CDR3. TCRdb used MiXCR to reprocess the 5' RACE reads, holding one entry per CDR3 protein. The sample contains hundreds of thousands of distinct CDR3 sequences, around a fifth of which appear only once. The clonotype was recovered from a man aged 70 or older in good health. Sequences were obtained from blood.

The CDR3 sequence is CASSEPYSGTPNTEAFF. For the CDR3, the DNA is TGTGCCAGCAGTGAACCCTATTCCGGGACACCGAACACTGAAGCTTTCTTT. The chain is built from TRBV2 and TRBJ1-1, with D tentatively TRBD1 (6 bases). V lost 2 bases and J 1 base, leaving 17 bases between the germline ends. The CDR3 is made up of 17 amino acids. CDR1 and CDR2 from the germline V gene are SNHLY and FYNNEI.